This TCR beta chain was captured in a study of T cell repertoires in cytomegalovirus infection (dated by TCRdb to between 2018 and 2021). Broadly, across the study: Because public TCR beta signatures pointed to carriage of CMV infection together with the matching HLA type, the HLA type of each donor mattered for the analysis. Broader findings and caveats from the paper: The ex vivo response was dominated by HLA-C-restricted CMV-specific TCR beta clonotypes, which also provided the single most frequent clonotype in two of eight donors. Carriers of CMV infection plus the relevant HLA type were discriminated by the cumulative frequency of public TCR beta family members in the study cohort and in an independent approximately 360-donor cohort.

Reads for this sample came from an Illumina HiSeq 1500. The public reads were run again by TCRdb, first through fastp at Q25 and then through MiXCR, and only productive beta chains were kept. Each CDR3 protein appears once, grouped with its most common genes and DNA. The sample contains around 230,000 distinct CDR3 sequences, roughly 6.5% of them found a single time. The leading ten clones occupy roughly 6.5% of the sample. This clonotype was counted many times. Its cognate antigen has yet to be identified. Per-base qualities were not stored, and no clone one base away is much larger. Including cysteine and phenylalanine, the CDR3 has 15 amino acids. Just the 45-base CDR3 DNA is kept, in frame starting at base 1. The germline ends are 17 bases apart after V is trimmed by 5 bases and J by 3 bases. According to the germline V gene, CDR1 reads MDHEN and CDR2 reads SYDVKM.

This TCR was recovered from a human donor in good health (CMV status not recorded). Some clones in this sample may be carry-over from other donors' samples. Sequenced input: PBMCs. The chain is made from TRBV28 and TRBJ2-7; perhaps TRBD2 is the D gene, with 6 bases matching. The DNA sequence is given as TGTGCCAGCAGTGGTGGTGGTAGCGGCGTCTACGAGCAGTACTTC. Translated, this is CASSGGGSGVYEQYF.